Shown below are 23 T cell receptor beta chains from a single sample sequenced in a study of human T cells and chemical hapten exposure. In TCRdb, the RACE reads were re-called with MiXCR into one record per CDR3 protein. Among approximately 370,000 distinct CDR3 sequences listed, approximately 5% were seen once. Time point: pre-sensitization, week 0. Regarding treatment: therapeutic diphenylcyclopropenone sensitization with weekly scalp DPC. The source was whole blood, collected in connection with sensitization to the hapten diphenylcyclopropenone (DPC). These receptors were collected from a woman aged 18-29 years with alopecia areata. Some clones in this sample may be carry-over from other donors' samples.

Note on this clonotype: A clone one base away is much larger, so this may be a read error. CDR3: CASSPGLDSPLYF. The CDR3 DNA reads as TGTGCCAGCAGCCCTGGACTGGATTCACCCCTCTACTTT. V usage is TRBV7-9 and J usage is TRBJ1-6; D unresolved. The CDR3 has 13 amino acids. Germline assignment: CDR1 SEHNR and CDR2 FQNEAQ (reference sequence).

This clonotype occurred many times. The chain joins TRBV3-1 to TRBJ2-1; 8 nucleotides agree with TRBD2. This CDR3 has 16 residues. Looked up from germline, CDR1 is LGHDT and CDR2 is YNNKEL (reference sequence). Losses at the gene ends were 2 bases for V and 12 bases for J; bases not matched to a gene: 15. The CDR3 sequence: CASSQSPAGAMMGQFF. CDR3 DNA: TGTGCCAGCAGCCAAAGCCCAGCGGGGGCCATGATGGGGCAGTTCTTC.

The table lists this clonotype with many counts. CDR3 in amino acids: CASSYRQFNNSPLHF. The CDR3 DNA sequence: TGTGCCAGCAGTTACCGTCAGTTTAATAATTCACCCCTCCACTTT. The chain carries TRBV6-5 and TRBJ1-6; D is unclear. This CDR3 has 15 residues. In germline, CDR1 is MNHEY, CDR2 SVGAGI. The V gene lost 2 bases and the J gene lost 5 bases, with 10 bases spanning the gap.

Comment on this clonotype: A much bigger clone sits one base away, suggesting this may be a read error. The V and J genes are TRBV6-5 and TRBJ2-7, with 8 positions matching TRBD1. The trim removed 5 bases at V and 7 bases at J, leaving 13 bases unmatched. In germline, CDR1 is MNHEY, CDR2 SVGAGI. This CDR3 is built from 15 residues. As DNA, the CDR3 is TGTGCCAGCAGTGTCGAGAGACAGGGGTCTCGGGAGCAGTACTTC. Its translation is CASSVERQGSREQYF.

This clonotype was picked up one time. The chain links TRBV5-4 to TRBJ2-5; TRBD2 matches at 9 bases. The CDR3 is made up of 20 amino acids. J gave up 1 base and V 4 bases, and 20 bases lay outside the gene matches. In germline, CDR1 is SGHNT, CDR2 YYREEE (reference sequence). CDR3 sequence (DNA): TGTGCCAGCAGCCACCTTGTAGGGCGGCAGCGGGGGGCCGGCCAAGAGACCCAGTACTTC. Amino acid sequence: CASSHLVGRQRGAGQETQYF.

This clonotype was detected a few times. CDR3 sequence reads: CASSSGTRPEAFF. The CDR3 nucleotides read TGTGCCAGCAGTTCTGGGACAAGGCCTGAAGCTTTCTTT. This chain uses TRBV6-5 with TRBJ1-1; tentatively, D is TRBD1 (6 bases). The CDR3 contains 13 residues. V dropped 4 bases and J dropped 6 bases, with 12 bases sitting between them. Germline-derived CDR1 and CDR2 are MNHEY and SVGAGI.

This sequence joins TRBV18 and TRBJ1-1; tentatively, D is TRBD1 (5 bases). The CDR3 contains 14 residues. Trimming shortened V by 3 bases and J by 4 bases, and 12 bases separated the two germline ends. Per the germline V gene, CDR1 is KGHSH and CDR2 is LQKENI. CDR3 sequence reads: CASSPASGITEAFF. CDR3 nucleotide sequence: TGTGCCAGCTCACCGGCGTCAGGGATCACTGAAGCTTTCTTT.

The rearrangement joins TRBV12-3 or TRBV12-4 to TRBJ2-6; D remains unclear. V lost 2 bases and J 2 bases, leaving 7 bases between the germline ends. The CDR3 is 15 residues long. The DNA of the CDR3 is TGTGCCAGCAGTTTACCCAGAGCTGGGGCCAACGTCCTGACTTTC. This codes for CASSLPRAGANVLTF.

V is TRBV28 and J is TRBJ2-7; TRBD2 matches 7 bases. V dropped 7 bases and J dropped 0; count of bases not matched to a gene: 9. The CDR3 spans 15 residues. Per the germline V gene, CDR1 is MDHEN and CDR2 is SYDVKM. The CDR3 coding sequence is TGTGCCAGCACCGTTGAGGTAGCGGGCTCCTACGAGCAGTACTTC. Translated, it gives CASTVEVAGSYEQYF.

The CDR3: CSVDESSYEQYF. The DNA for the CDR3 is TGCAGCGTTGACGAGAGCTCCTACGAGCAGTACTTC. V usage is TRBV29-1 and J usage is TRBJ2-7; D is uncertain. Germline loops: CDR1 SQVTM, CDR2 ANQGSEA. The CDR3 consists of 12 residues. Trimming cost V 3 bases and J 0 bases, with 6 bases left between them.

This clonotype was recorded a few times. V and J are TRBV20-1 and TRBJ1-2; D gene uncertain. Germline assignment: CDR1 DFQATT and CDR2 SNEGSKA (reference sequence). The CDR3 extends over 12 amino acids. Between the trimmed V and J ends, which lost 2 bases and 4 bases, there was a span of 8 bases. The CDR3 DNA follows: TGCAGTGCTAGATTACACACCTATGGCTACACCTTC. Amino acid sequence: CSARLHTYGYTF.

Ten or more counts support this clonotype. The chain is built from TRBV6-5 and TRBJ1-4; possible D gene TRBD1, 6 bases. Germline V gene data show CDR1 as MNHEY and CDR2 as SVGAGI. Trimming stripped 8 bases from V and 2 bases from J, with 9 bases between. This CDR3 has 13 residues. CDR3 amino acids: CASGGWTNEKLFF. The CDR3 DNA is TGTGCCAGCGGGGGCTGGACTAATGAAAAACTGTTTTTT.

This clonotype was recorded many times. The CDR3 nucleotides read TGTGCCAGCAGGGAGACAGGGGCCTTCTATGAGCCCCAGCATTTT. This translates into CASRETGAFYEPQHF. The chain has TRBV3-1 and TRBJ1-5; 8 positions agree with TRBD1. The CDR3 sequence is 15 residues long. Germline V gene lookup returns CDR1 LGHDT and CDR2 YNNKEL (reference sequence). J was trimmed by 8 bases and V by 6 bases; bases with no gene match: 12. Combining the CDR3 with reference TRBV3-1 and TRBJ1-5 gives the whole variable domain DTAVSQTPKYLVTQMGNDKSIKCEQNLGHDTMYWYKQDSKKFLKIMFSYNNKELIINETVPNRFSPKSPDKAHLNLHINSLELGDSAVYFCASRETGAFYEPQHFGDGTRLSIL.

This clonotype was seen only a few times. The chain is built from TRBV20-1 and TRBJ2-3; the D is unclear. The CDR3 is 13 amino acids. In germline, CDR1 is DFQATT, CDR2 SNEGSKA (reference sequence). The ends were cut back, 3 bases at V and 6 bases at J, with 13 bases in the middle. In nucleotides, the CDR3 is TGCAGTGCTAGCGGGCCCCCCACGGATACGCAGTATTTT. This gives the protein CSASGPPTDTQYF.

This clonotype was observed a few times. This rearrangement joins TRBV5-1 to TRBJ1-6; 7 bases map to TRBD1. Unmatched junction bases numbered 7, after V lost 4 bases and J lost 0 bases. The CDR3 totals 17 residues. CDR1 is SGHRS and CDR2 is YFSETQ in the germline V gene. CDR3 in amino acids: CASSMPGQSSYNSPLHF. For the CDR3, the DNA is TGCGCCAGCAGCATGCCGGGACAGAGCTCCTATAATTCACCCCTCCACTTT.

This clonotype was seen ten or more times. V gene TRBV7-6 combines with J gene TRBJ2-1; D unclear. V was shortened by 0 bases and J by 10 bases, with 4 bases between the two germline ends. Germline V CDR1 and CDR2: SGHVS, FNYEAQ. The CDR3 is made up of 11 amino acids. The DNA of the CDR3 is TGTGCCAGCAGCTTAGCCGCAGAGCAGTTCTTC. Protein product: CASSLAAEQFF. Filled out from reference TRBV7-6 and TRBJ2-1, the complete variable domain reads GAGVSQSPRYKVTKRGQDVALRCDPISGHVSLYWYRQALGQGPEFLTYFNYEAQQDKSGLPNDRFSAERPEGSISTLTIQRTEQRDSAMYRCASSLAAEQFFGPGTRLTVL.

The chain recombines TRBV6-9 with TRBJ2-7; weak D call: TRBD1 (5 bases). The CDR3 is made up of 15 amino acids. Germline lookup yields CDR1 MNHGY and CDR2 SVAAGI. Trimming left V 4 bases short and J 1 base short, with 14 bases between. CDR3 in amino acids: CASSFSEYRSYEQYF. CDR3 DNA sequence: TGTGCCAGCAGTTTCTCCGAGTACAGGTCCTACGAGCAGTACTTC.

In this sample, this clonotype turned up many times. The V and J genes are TRBV7-2 and TRBJ2-3; no definite D call. Trimming left V 1 base short and J 3 bases short, with 11 bases between. CDR1 and CDR2 (germline): SGHTA, FQGNSA. This CDR3 spans 15 amino acids. In DNA form, the CDR3 reads TGTGCCAGCAGCTTAGTCCAGGTTGAAACAGATACGCAGTATTTT. It codes for CASSLVQVETDTQYF.

Ten or more counts support this clonotype. The chain recombines TRBV12-5 with TRBJ1-5, with no clear D. Germline V gene data show CDR1 as LGHNT and CDR2 as FRNRAP. Deletions cut 1 base from V and 6 bases from J, with 7 bases between. The CDR3 consists of 13 residues. CDR3 loop: CASGLEGGQPQHF. Here the CDR3 DNA reads TGTGCTAGTGGTTTGGAGGGTGGTCAGCCCCAGCATTTT.

This clonotype was found many times. The V gene is TRBV20-1, the J gene TRBJ2-3; D is unclear. V lost 5 bases and J lost 1, with 1 base in between. Germline V gene data show CDR1 as DFQATT and CDR2 as SNEGSKA (reference sequence). This CDR3 comprises 10 residues. CDR3 nucleotides: TGCAGTGCTCGCACAGATACGCAGTATTTT. Translated, it gives CSARTDTQYF.

The table lists this clonotype with many counts. CDR3 DNA sequence: TGTGCCAGCAGCTTCACCCTTGAAAATGAGCAGTTCTTC. This encodes CASSFTLENEQFF. J is TRBJ2-1 and V is TRBV7-2; D is ambiguous. This CDR3 comprises 13 residues. Trimming removed 3 bases at V and 7 bases at J, with 10 bases between. Germline V lookup: CDR1 SGHTA, CDR2 FQGNSA.

In this sample, this clonotype turned up many times. The CDR3 loop reads CSALAGPTFSYNEQFF. CDR3 nucleotides: TGCAGTGCACTAGCGGGACCGACTTTCTCCTACAATGAGCAGTTCTTC. The chain is built from TRBV20-1 and TRBJ2-1, with 10 bases matching TRBD2. Germline V lookup: CDR1 DFQATT, CDR2 SNEGSKA (reference sequence). This CDR3 spans 16 amino acids. The V gene end was trimmed by 6 bases and the J gene end by 0 bases; junction bases not matched to a gene: 8.

This clonotype came up a few times. V usage is TRBV20-1 and J usage is TRBJ1-1; no definite D call. The CDR3 consists of 11 residues. CDR1 and CDR2 (germline): DFQATT, SNEGSKA (reference sequence). The V and J ends lost 5 bases and 8 bases respectively, with 12 bases between them. Here the CDR3 DNA reads TGCAGTGCTCCTGGCCGGTCCGAAGCTTTCTTT. It encodes CSAPGRSEAFF.